The 27 T cell receptor beta chains given below trace back to one sample, sequenced in a study of T cells in Graves' hyperthyroidism and ophthalmopathy. The TCR beta CDR3 regions underwent amplification using RNA transcripts as the source. The HTBI primer set was used in a first-round RT-PCR of the TCR CDR3. From the multiplex PCR reads, TCRdb called clonotypes with MiXCR, one entry per CDR3 protein. Among about 700,000 distinct CDR3 sequences listed, less than 15% were seen once. Input material: blood. These receptors originate from a woman between 18 and 29 years old with Graves' hyperthyroidism.

This clonotype showed up many times. The chain couples TRBV7-2 to TRBJ1-2; tentatively, D is TRBD1 (5 bases). V lost 3 bases and J 8 bases, leaving 13 bases between the germline ends. The CDR3 loop spans 13 amino acids. Per germline, CDR1 SGHTA and CDR2 FQGNSA. Here the CDR3 reads CASSLNGARGYTF. The CDR3 coding sequence is TGTGCCAGCAGCTTGAATGGGGCGCGAGGCTACACCTTC.

The chain uses TRBV27 and TRBJ2-7; 7 nucleotides match TRBD2. With V trimmed by 3 bases and J by 1 base, 6 bases remained unmatched. Per the germline V gene, CDR1 is MNHEY and CDR2 is SMNVEV (reference sequence). This CDR3 contains 15 residues. This CDR3 is CASSLSLGRSYEQYF. CDR3 in DNA: TGTGCCAGCAGTTTGTCCCTCGGGAGGTCCTACGAGCAGTACTTC.

This clonotype was counted between two and nine times. Relative to the germline gene, one junction end is altered; a read error may explain this. The chain combines TRBV6-4 with TRBJ2-1; TRBD1 matches 11 bases. The CDR3 extends over 22 amino acids. Germline CDR1 is MRHNA and CDR2 is SNTAGT. The CDR3 spells CASSYSMVRGQGDSSSYNEQFF. The DNA for the CDR3 is TGTGCCAGCAGTTACTCGATGGTGAGGGGACAGGGGGATTCTTCCTCCTACAATGAGCAGTTCTTC.

This clonotype has ten or more counts. The rearrangement joins TRBV7-8 to TRBJ1-5; 9 bases are shared with TRBD1. In germline, CDR1 is SGHVS, CDR2 FQNEAQ. This CDR3 spans 17 amino acids. Trimming took 1 base from V and 0 from J; bases not matched to a gene: 4. The CDR3 DNA follows: TGTGCCAGCAGCTTAGTTCGGACAGGGGATAGCAATCAGCCCCAGCATTTT. This sequence encodes CASSLVRTGDSNQPQHF.

This clonotype has at least ten counts. V gene TRBV7-3 combines with J gene TRBJ2-1; 11 bases are shared with TRBD2. Trimming at V came to 6 bases and at J to 0 bases, leaving 13 bases not matched to a gene. Germline V gives CDR1 SGHTA, CDR2 FQGTGA. This CDR3 region has 19 residues. As DNA, the CDR3 is TGTGCCAGCAGTCGAGGGACTAGCGGAGGAGGGAGCTCCTACAATGAGCAGTTCTTC. Translating gives CASSRGTSGGGSSYNEQFF.

The chain recombines TRBV6-5 with TRBJ2-7; 10 nucleotides line up with TRBD2. Trimming at V came to 2 bases and at J to 2 bases, leaving 3 bases not matched to a gene. CDR1 and CDR2 from the germline V gene are MNHEY and SVGAGI. The length of the CDR3 is 15 residues. The CDR3 nucleotides read TGTGCCAGCAGTTACACAGCGGGAGGGCCCTACGAGCAGTACTTC. Encoded protein: CASSYTAGGPYEQYF.

This clonotype was recorded many times. V gene TRBV20-1 combines with J gene TRBJ2-3, with D perhaps being TRBD1 or TRBD2 (6 bases each). Trimming stripped 1 base from V and 4 bases from J, with 33 bases between. Per the germline V gene, CDR1 is DFQATT and CDR2 is SNEGSKA (reference sequence). This CDR3 comprises 21 residues. This CDR3 reads CSARAYRSVGAGNSSPDTQYF. The CDR3 DNA is TGCAGTGCTAGAGCCTACAGGAGTGTGGGGGCGGGAAACTCGTCCCCAGATACGCAGTATTTT.

This clonotype was counted many times. V usage is TRBV2 and J usage is TRBJ1-5; TRBD1 matches 8 bases. Trimming cost V 4 bases and J 5 bases; bases outside gene matches: 7. The germline gives CDR1 SNHLY, CDR2 FYNNEI. This CDR3 has 15 residues. CDR3 sequence (DNA): TGTGCCAGCAGTGGGTCGGCAGGGGGCTATCAGCCCCAGCATTTT. Its protein product is CASSGSAGGYQPQHF.

V is TRBV20-1 and J is TRBJ2-5; 9 bases map to TRBD1. The CDR3 loop spans 13 amino acids. Unmatched junction bases numbered 7, after V lost 6 bases and J lost 5 bases. Germline V gene lookup returns CDR1 DFQATT and CDR2 SNEGSKA (reference sequence). The CDR3 DNA reads TGCAGTGCCATTTACAGGGGGCCGGAGACCCAGTACTTC. Translation: CSAIYRGPETQYF.

This clonotype was seen a handful of times. The genes are TRBV6-2 or TRBV6-3 and TRBJ2-1; D call uncertain. Germline assignment: CDR1 MNHEY and CDR2 SVGEGT. The CDR3 runs 17 residues. The ends were cut back, 2 bases at V and 3 bases at J, with 17 bases in the middle. The CDR3 protein is CASSYVGPSGFYNEQFF. The CDR3 nucleotides are TGTGCCAGCAGTTACGTCGGGCCTAGTGGATTCTACAATGAGCAGTTCTTC.

This clonotype came up many times. The gene calls are TRBV5-1 and TRBJ2-1; a weak D match, TRBD2 (5 bases). CDR1 is SGHRS and CDR2 is YFSETQ in the germline V gene. The CDR3 loop spans 15 amino acids. Deletions cut 0 bases from V and 7 bases from J, with 14 bases between. The DNA of the CDR3 is TGCGCCAGCAGCTTGGTTGCCACAAGAGGGAATGAGCAGTTCTTC. Its translation is CASSLVATRGNEQFF. Together with reference TRBV5-1 and TRBJ2-1, the CDR3 gives the full variable domain: KAGVTQTPRYLIKTRGQQVTLSCSPISGHRSVSWYQQTPGQGLQFLFEYFSETQRNKGNFPGRFSGRQFSNSRSEMNVSTLELGDSALYLCASSLVATRGNEQFFGPGTRLTVL.

At least ten counts were recorded for this clonotype. The rearrangement uses TRBV5-1 and TRBJ1-2; D gene ambiguous. The CDR3 extends over 14 amino acids. Germline V gives CDR1 SGHRS, CDR2 YFSETQ. Deletions cut 0 bases from V and 5 bases from J, with 11 bases between. The CDR3 DNA sequence: TGCGCCAGCAGCTTGGGGGGAACCGGTTATGGCTACACCTTC. It translates to CASSLGGTGYGYTF.

This clonotype was counted only a few times. V is TRBV6-5 and J is TRBJ1-2; 7 bases match TRBD1. The germline CDR1 and CDR2 sequences are MNHEY and SVGAGI. The CDR3 is made up of 15 amino acids. The trim removed 0 bases at V and 5 bases at J, leaving 6 bases unmatched. CDR3 protein: CASSYSSPTGYGYTF. The CDR3 DNA reads as TGTGCCAGCAGTTACTCTTCCCCGACAGGGTATGGCTACACCTTC.

This clonotype was seen ten or more times. V and J are TRBV3-1 and TRBJ2-7; 11 bases line up with TRBD1. Germline V gene data show CDR1 as LGHDT and CDR2 as YNNKEL (reference sequence). The CDR3 consists of 16 residues. V was pared by 0 bases and J by 5 bases, with 6 bases of the junction left unmatched. CDR3 sequence (DNA): TGTGCCAGCAGCCAAGATGGGGGGACAGGGGGGGACGAGCAGTACTTC. This gives the protein CASSQDGGTGGDEQYF.

V and J are TRBV24-1 and TRBJ2-1; 7 positions match TRBD1. The CDR3 covers 16 residues. CDR1 and CDR2 (germline): KGHDR, SFDVKD. The trim removed 3 bases at V and 1 base at J, leaving 5 bases unmatched. CDR3 nucleotides: TGTGCCACCAGTGATAGAACGACAGGGTCCTACAATGAGCAGTTCTTC. Its protein product is CATSDRTTGSYNEQFF.

This clonotype has at least ten counts. The rearrangement joins TRBV7-2 to TRBJ2-1; 8 nucleotides align to TRBD2. The ends lost 3 bases at V and 3 bases at J; junction bases unmatched: 7. Per the germline V gene, CDR1 is SGHTA and CDR2 is FQGNSA. There are 16 residues in the CDR3. The CDR3 loop reads CASSLHTGTSYNEQFF. The CDR3 DNA is TGTGCCAGCAGCTTGCACACCGGGACTAGCTACAATGAGCAGTTCTTC.

At least ten counts were recorded for this clonotype. This chain joins TRBV2 and TRBJ2-7; 12 bases agree with TRBD1. The CDR3 contains 18 residues. Germline CDR1 SNHLY, CDR2 FYNNEI. Germline trimming cut 7 bases from V and 3 bases from J; bases unmatched to any gene: 16. The CDR3 DNA reads TGTGCCAGCAAGGGGACAGGGGGCTTTAGAGCTACGGACTACGAGCAGTACTTC. It encodes CASKGTGGFRATDYEQYF.

In its sample, this clonotype was seen a few times. The chain joins TRBV19 to TRBJ1-2; the D gene is possibly TRBD1 (5 bases). With 3 bases removed from V and 5 bases from J, the gap between germline ends came to 19 bases. In germline, CDR1 is LNHDA, CDR2 SQIVND (reference sequence). This CDR3 region has 16 residues. CDR3 in DNA: TGTGCCAGTAGTATCGGCCAGGGAGTCCTTAAATATGGCTACACCTTC. The encoded protein is CASSIGQGVLKYGYTF.

The chain couples TRBV28 to TRBJ2-1; TRBD2 matches 8 bases. CDR1 and CDR2 from the germline V gene are MDHEN and SYDVKM. This CDR3 spans 14 amino acids. The J segment lost 6 bases and the V segment lost 5 bases, leaving 6 bases of the junction unmatched. The CDR3 DNA sequence: TGTGCCAGCAGTATCGGGAGGGCCCCCAATGAGCAGTTCTTC. Translated, it gives CASSIGRAPNEQFF.

As to this clonotype: A read error may account for a junction end that differs from germline. The rearrangement joins TRBV27 to TRBJ1-5; a possible D gene is TRBD1 (6 bases). The V gene's germline CDR1 is MNHEY and CDR2 SMNVEV (reference sequence). The CDR3 contains 16 residues. This CDR3 reads CASSMGLDSTNPPQHF. The CDR3 DNA reads TGTGCCAGCAGCATGGGCCTGGACAGTACCAATCCGCCCCAGCATTTT.

The chain employs TRBV12-3 or TRBV12-4 and TRBJ2-7; D perhaps matches TRBD2 (6 bases). Trimming removed 5 bases at V and 3 bases at J, with 17 bases between. The CDR3 has 15 residues. The CDR3 protein is CASSHASKGLYEQYF. The CDR3 nucleotides read TGTGCCAGCAGTCACGCCTCCAAGGGACTCTACGAGCAGTACTTC.

The table lists this clonotype with a few counts. V usage is TRBV18 and J usage is TRBJ1-1; D gene ambiguous. CDR1 and CDR2 (germline): KGHSH, LQKENI. V lost 2 bases to trimming and J lost 0 bases, with 7 bases between them. The CDR3 extends over 14 amino acids. In nucleotides, the CDR3 is TGTGCCAGCTCACCATCAGCCATGAACACTGAAGCTTTCTTT. Protein sequence: CASSPSAMNTEAFF.

This clonotype was found a few times. V is TRBV7-9 and J is TRBJ1-6; 10 bases line up with TRBD1. Germline V gene data show CDR1 as SEHNR and CDR2 as FQNEAQ (reference sequence). V lost 6 bases to trimming and J lost 10 bases; unmatched junction nucleotides: 9. The CDR3 runs 15 residues. The CDR3: CASSSDRGLGSPLHF. DNA for the CDR3: TGTGCCAGCAGTTCTGACAGGGGGCTGGGATCACCCCTCCACTTT.

This clonotype was seen ten or more times. The chain employs TRBV6-1 and TRBJ1-4; D gene uncertain. The CDR3 contains 17 residues. Deletions cut 5 bases from V and 8 bases from J, with 24 bases between. Per germline, CDR1 MNHNS and CDR2 SASEGT. The chain's CDR3 is CASSSPGSSGLLEKLFF. CDR3 in DNA: TGTGCCAGCAGTTCCCCGGGAAGTTCGGGTCTTCTGGAAAAACTGTTTTTT.

This clonotype came up many times. This chain links TRBV3-1 with TRBJ2-3; D is possibly TRBD1 or TRBD2 (5 bases each). This CDR3 is 14 amino acids long. CDR1 is LGHDT, CDR2 YNNKEL, per germline (reference sequence). V was shortened by 3 bases and J by 4 bases, with 11 bases between the two germline ends. In DNA form, the CDR3 reads TGTGCCAGCAGCCAGGGGGTAGGACCAGATACGCAGTATTTT. As protein: CASSQGVGPDTQYF.

There are many counts of this clonotype. V and J are TRBV11-3 and TRBJ2-1, with D perhaps given as TRBD1 or TRBD2 (6 bases each). Germline V gene lookup returns CDR1 SGHNT and CDR2 YENEEA. Between the trimmed V and J ends, which lost 5 bases and 0 bases, there was a span of 14 bases. This CDR3 has 16 amino acids. CDR3 bases: TGTGCCAGCAGCGTACGAGGGGGGTTCTCCTACAATGAGCAGTTCTTC. This codes for CASSVRGGFSYNEQFF.

There are a few counts of this clonotype. CDR3 sequence reads: CASGALGRRSETQYF. Written as DNA, the CDR3 is TGTGCCAGCGGAGCCTTGGGACGGCGCTCTGAGACCCAGTACTTC. The chain has TRBV6-1 and TRBJ2-5; D tentatively fits TRBD1 or TRBD2 (5 bases each). CDR1 is MNHNS, CDR2 SASEGT, per germline. Trimming shortened V by 8 bases and J by 5 bases, and 21 bases separated the two germline ends. The CDR3 sequence is 15 residues long.